This T cell receptor (beta chain) came from a study of human T cells and chemical hapten exposure. Trimming shortened V by 3 bases and J by 9 bases, and 8 bases separated the two germline ends. This CDR3 has 11 amino acids. Per germline, CDR1 MNHEY and CDR2 SMNVEV (reference sequence). In TCRdb, the RACE reads were re-called with MiXCR into one record per CDR3 protein. Among some 80,000 distinct CDR3 sequences listed, roughly 11% were seen once. The sample's time point: patch test 2, 6 weeks after DPC sensitization. Treatment described: therapeutic diphenylcyclopropenone sensitization with weekly scalp DPC. In its sample, this clonotype was seen a few times.

This sequence joins TRBV27 and TRBJ2-5; D possibly corresponds to TRBD2 (6 bases). This TCR was recovered from a man aged 18-30 years with alopecia areata. Some clones in this sample may be carry-over from other donors' samples. The sequenced sample was whole blood, obtained in connection with sensitization to the hapten diphenylcyclopropenone (DPC). CDR3 bases: TGTGCCAGCAGTTTCAGCGGGTCCCAGTACTTC. Its protein product is CASSFSGSQYF.